Below, 17 T cell receptor beta chains from the same sample are listed, as sequenced in a study of response to subunit inactivated influenza vaccine. TCRdb analysed the RT-PCR reads with MiXCR anew, one entry per CDR3 protein. The data contain hundreds of thousands of distinct CDR3 sequences, about 11% of them singletons. The same data also contributed to another study, on T cells expressing NK-cell markers. As that study records: The authors made TCR beta cDNA libraries by 5'RACE template switching. This switching added a universal primer site and UMIs.

Sequences were derived from PBMCs from blood, sampled on the day of vaccination. The origin of the receptors is a man in his forties or fifties who received an inactivated influenza vaccine.

At least ten counts were recorded for this clonotype. The chain joins TRBV6-5 to TRBJ2-7; 8 bases agree with TRBD1. The CDR3 loop spans 15 amino acids. Germline CDR1 MNHEY, CDR2 SVGAGI. The V and J ends lost 1 base and 4 bases, in that order; junction bases with no gene match: 6. Written as DNA, the CDR3 is TGTGCCAGCAGTTACTTCGTGACAGGGGTGTACGAGCAGTACTTC. It translates to CASSYFVTGVYEQYF.

This clonotype has only a few counts. The chain couples TRBV7-3 to TRBJ2-1, with D possibly being TRBD1 (6 bases). Germline V gives CDR1 SGHTA, CDR2 FQGTGA. V dropped 5 bases and J dropped 7 bases, with 15 bases sitting between them. The CDR3 extends over 14 amino acids. The DNA of the CDR3 is TGTGCCAGCAGCCCCGGGACACGGAAGAATGAGCAGTTCTTC. Encoded protein: CASSPGTRKNEQFF.

The chain uses TRBV11-2 and TRBJ2-3, with TRBD1 matching over 9 bases. V trimming: 5 bases; J trimming: 3 bases; junction bases outside the gene matches: 9. CDR1 is SGHAT, CDR2 FQNNGV, per germline. This CDR3 comprises 16 residues. The CDR3 protein is CASSVYRGRMTDTQYF. CDR3 nucleotides: TGTGCCAGCAGCGTGTACAGGGGGCGGATGACAGATACGCAGTATTTT.

This clonotype was seen only a few times. This rearrangement joins TRBV5-5 to TRBJ2-5, with D possibly being TRBD2 (5 bases). Between the trimmed V and J ends, which lost 3 bases and 4 bases, there was a span of 13 bases. The CDR3 runs 14 residues. CDR1 and CDR2 from the germline V gene are SGHKS and YYEKEE (reference sequence). The CDR3 DNA reads TGTGCCAGCAGCTCCCCGGGGTTGGGAGAGACCCAGTACTTC. It codes for CASSSPGLGETQYF.

This clonotype has more than one count but fewer than ten. The chain combines TRBV9 with TRBJ2-5; TRBD1 agrees at 8 bases. CDR3 length: 14 amino acids. Trimming took 7 bases from V and 5 from J; bases not matched to a gene: 10. Looked up from germline, CDR1 is SGDLS and CDR2 is YYNGEE. CDR3 nucleotides: TGTGCCAGCGGACGGACAGGGTACTGCGAGACCCAGTACTTC. Translating gives CASGRTGYCETQYF.

The V call is TRBV11-2, the J call TRBJ2-7, with D perhaps given as TRBD1 or TRBD2 (5 bases each). From germline, CDR1 is SGHAT and CDR2 FQNNGV. V gave up 2 bases and J gave up 2 bases, with 13 bases separating them. The CDR3 totals 15 residues. DNA for the CDR3: TGTGCCAGCAGCTTATACGAGGGGATGCCCTACGAGCAGTACTTC. Amino acids: CASSLYEGMPYEQYF. The whole variable domain, remainder taken from reference TRBV11-2 and TRBJ2-7, is EAGVAQSPRYKIIEKRQSVAFWCNPISGHATLYWYQQILGQGPKLLIQFQNNGVVDDSQLPKDRFSAERLKGVDSTLKIQPAKLEDSAVYLCASSLYEGMPYEQYFGPGTRLTVT.

This clonotype was seen a handful of times. The CDR3 loop is CATSSYYGGGPYNEQFF. The CDR3 nucleotides are TGTGCCACCAGCAGCTATTATGGAGGGGGTCCCTACAATGAGCAGTTCTTC. The chain combines TRBV15 with TRBJ2-1; D may be TRBD1 or TRBD2 (6 bases each). CDR3 length equals 17 residues. Trimming took 3 bases from V and 2 from J, leaving 17 bases between them. CDR1 and CDR2 from the germline V gene are LNHNV and YYDKDF (reference sequence).

This clonotype came up a few times. The CDR3 sequence is CSASGLWEQSTDTQYF. CDR3 coding DNA: TGCAGTGCTAGTGGCTTGTGGGAGCAAAGCACAGATACGCAGTATTTT. The chain uses TRBV20-1 and TRBJ2-3, with TRBD2 as a possible D gene (5 bases). The CDR3 is 16 residues long. Germline CDR1 reads DFQATT; CDR2 reads SNEGSKA (reference sequence). The germline V and J ends were trimmed by 3 bases and 0 bases, with 16 bases remaining between them.

This chain uses TRBV9 with TRBJ2-7; D unclear. The germline gives CDR1 SGDLS, CDR2 YYNGEE. V was shortened by 0 bases and J by 6 bases, with 13 bases between the two germline ends. The CDR3 length is 14 residues. CDR3 sequence reads: CASSVAARRGEQYF. In DNA form, the CDR3 reads TGTGCCAGCAGCGTAGCGGCTAGAAGAGGCGAGCAGTACTTC.

This clonotype was seen a single time. The gene calls are TRBV15 and TRBJ1-4; the match to TRBD1 covers 7 bases. There are 15 residues in the CDR3. Germline CDR1 reads LNHNV; CDR2 reads YYDKDF (reference sequence). The J segment lost 2 bases and the V segment lost 3 bases, leaving 3 bases of the junction unmatched. CDR3 amino acids: CATSRGDSTNEKLFF. The DNA for the CDR3 is TGTGCCACCAGCAGGGGGGACAGCACTAATGAAAAACTGTTTTTT.

This clonotype has more than one count but fewer than ten. The chain employs TRBV9 and TRBJ2-7, with D unresolved. The ends were cut back, 0 bases at V and 4 bases at J, with 11 bases in the middle. The germline V gene encodes CDR1 SGDLS and CDR2 YYNGEE. The CDR3 spans 14 residues. CDR3: CASSVGSAIYEQYF. Written as DNA, the CDR3 is TGTGCCAGCAGCGTAGGCTCGGCCATATACGAGCAGTACTTC.

The genes are TRBV7-2 and TRBJ2-7; D ambiguous. V lost 3 bases and J 4 bases, leaving 13 bases between the germline ends. This CDR3 contains 14 residues. Germline V gene data show CDR1 as SGHTA and CDR2 as FQGNSA. The CDR3 region is CASSLTGYGYEQYF. The DNA for the CDR3 is TGTGCCAGCAGCTTGACTGGCTATGGGTACGAGCAGTACTTC.

This rearrangement joins TRBV2 to TRBJ2-1, with D tentatively TRBD2 (6 bases). CDR1 and CDR2 (germline): SNHLY, FYNNEI. Trimming took off 8 bases at V and 2 bases at J, with 13 bases between the two ends. The CDR3 is 14 amino acids. CDR3 amino acids: CASGRRGTYNEQFF. The DNA of the CDR3 is TGTGCCAGCGGTAGGCGGGGAACCTACAATGAGCAGTTCTTC.

This clonotype was found many times. The chain combines TRBV12-3 or TRBV12-4 with TRBJ2-7, with 7 nucleotides matching TRBD1. This CDR3 comprises 14 residues. The junction had 10 bases not matched to a gene; V was cut back by 8 bases and J by 3 bases. CDR3 coding DNA: TGTGCCAGCGGAGGAACAGGGGATTTCTACGAGCAGTACTTC. Amino acids: CASGGTGDFYEQYF.

The chain recombines TRBV4-1 with TRBJ1-5; possible D gene TRBD1, 5 bases. The V gene's germline CDR1 is MGHRA and CDR2 YSYEKL. V lost 3 bases and J lost 0, with 9 bases in between. The CDR3 runs 15 residues. The CDR3 region has the DNA TGCGCCAGCAGCCAGGGGGGGTCTAGCAATCAGCCCCAGCATTTT. Translating gives CASSQGGSSNQPQHF.

There are a few counts of this clonotype. This chain connects TRBV10-3 to TRBJ2-1; 7 positions match TRBD2. Germline CDR1 is ENHRY and CDR2 is SYGVKD. V shed 0 bases, J shed 4 bases, and the junction held 9 bases outside the gene matches. CDR3 length: 17 amino acids. CDR3 nucleotide sequence: TGTGCCATCAGTGAGTCCATGCCTCCGGGGGGATACAATGAGCAGTTCTTC. It codes for CAISESMPPGGYNEQFF.

This clonotype has a handful of counts. This chain uses TRBV29-1 with TRBJ2-2; 14 bases agree with TRBD2. The germline V gene has CDR1 SQVTM and CDR2 ANQGSEA. The CDR3 consists of 16 residues. J was trimmed by 1 base and V by 7 bases; bases with no gene match: 5. Here the CDR3 reads CSAIGLAGGNTGELFF. CDR3 sequence (DNA): TGCAGCGCCATAGGACTAGCGGGGGGGAACACCGGGGAGCTGTTTTTT.